Below are 2 T cell receptor beta chains sequenced from a single sample in a study of patients and donors after allogeneic stem cell transplantation. TCRdb reprocessed the RT-PCR reads with MiXCR, giving one entry per CDR3 protein. The sample carries hundreds of thousands of distinct CDR3 sequences, approximately 16% recorded once. Sequences were obtained from blood, either unsorted or a sorted T cell fraction (not recorded which). Receptors were obtained from a human donor who was either an allogeneic HSCT recipient or a stem cell or donor lymphocyte infusion donor (not recorded which). It is not recorded whose cells these are; they may come from a transplant donor.

The table lists this clonotype with a few counts. The chain combines TRBV6-1 with TRBJ1-5; D is possibly TRBD1 (6 bases). In germline, CDR1 is MNHNS, CDR2 SASEGT. CDR3 length: 14 residues. V lost 7 bases, J lost 7 bases, and 17 bases lay in between. Written as DNA, the CDR3 is TGTGCCAGCACCCAGGGGCAGGGAGGACAGCCCCAGCATTTT. Its protein is CASTQGQGGQPQHF.

This clonotype has only a few counts. V gene TRBV11-2 combines with J gene TRBJ2-1; 10 nucleotides match TRBD2. In germline, CDR1 is SGHAT, CDR2 FQNNGV. The V segment lost 8 bases and the J segment 8 bases; nucleotides outside the gene matches: 12. The CDR3 sequence is 15 residues long. CDR3 nucleotides: TGTGCCAGCGGCGAGATAGCGGGAGGCTCCCATGAGCAGTTCTTC. Its protein is CASGEIAGGSHEQFF.